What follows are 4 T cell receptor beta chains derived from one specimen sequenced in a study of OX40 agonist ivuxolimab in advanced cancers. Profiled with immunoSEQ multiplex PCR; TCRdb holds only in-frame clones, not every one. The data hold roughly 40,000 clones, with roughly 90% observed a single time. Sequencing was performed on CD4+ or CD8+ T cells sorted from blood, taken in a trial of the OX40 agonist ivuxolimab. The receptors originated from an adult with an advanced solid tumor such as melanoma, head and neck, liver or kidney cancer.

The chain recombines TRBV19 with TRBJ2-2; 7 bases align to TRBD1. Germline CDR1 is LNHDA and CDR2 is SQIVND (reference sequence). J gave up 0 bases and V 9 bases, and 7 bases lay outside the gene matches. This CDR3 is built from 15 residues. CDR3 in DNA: TGTGCCAGCAACGGACAGGTATCGAACACCGGGGAGCTGTTTTTT. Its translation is CASNGQVSNTGELFF.

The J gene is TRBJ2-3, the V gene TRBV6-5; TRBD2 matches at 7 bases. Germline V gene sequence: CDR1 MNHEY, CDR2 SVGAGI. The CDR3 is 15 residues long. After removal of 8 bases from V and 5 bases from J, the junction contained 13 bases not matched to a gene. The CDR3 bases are TGTGCCAGCTCAGGGCCGGGGACGGGAGGAGATACGCAGTATTTT. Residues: CASSGPGTGGDTQYF.

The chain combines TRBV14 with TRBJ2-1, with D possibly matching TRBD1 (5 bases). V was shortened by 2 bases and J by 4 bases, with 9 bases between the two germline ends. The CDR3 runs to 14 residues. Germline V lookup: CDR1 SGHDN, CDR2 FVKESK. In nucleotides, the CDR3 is TGTGCCAGCAGCCAAAGACAGCTATACAATGAGCAGTTCTTC. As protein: CASSQRQLYNEQFF.

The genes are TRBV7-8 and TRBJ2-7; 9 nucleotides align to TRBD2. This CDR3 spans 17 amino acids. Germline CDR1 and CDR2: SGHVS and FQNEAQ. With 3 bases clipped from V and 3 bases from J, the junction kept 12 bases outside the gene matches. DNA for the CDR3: TGTGCCAGCAGCTTGAGACCCCCCTGGACTAGCGTCTACGAGCAGTACTTC. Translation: CASSLRPPWTSVYEQYF.